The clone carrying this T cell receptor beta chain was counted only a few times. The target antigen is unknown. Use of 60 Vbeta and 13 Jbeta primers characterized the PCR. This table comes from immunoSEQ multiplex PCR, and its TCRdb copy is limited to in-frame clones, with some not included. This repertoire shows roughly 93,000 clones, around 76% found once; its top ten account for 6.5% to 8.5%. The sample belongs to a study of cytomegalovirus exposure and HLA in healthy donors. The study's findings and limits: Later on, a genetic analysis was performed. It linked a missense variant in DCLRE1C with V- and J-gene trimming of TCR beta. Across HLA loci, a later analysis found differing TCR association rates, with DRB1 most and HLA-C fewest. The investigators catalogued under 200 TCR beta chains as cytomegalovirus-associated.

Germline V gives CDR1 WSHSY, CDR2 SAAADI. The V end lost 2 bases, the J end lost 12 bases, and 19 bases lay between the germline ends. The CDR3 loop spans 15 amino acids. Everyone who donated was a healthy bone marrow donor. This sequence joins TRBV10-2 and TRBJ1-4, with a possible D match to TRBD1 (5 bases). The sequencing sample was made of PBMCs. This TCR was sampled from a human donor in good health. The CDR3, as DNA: TGCGCCAGCAGTGAGCCGTCAGGGAATCGAGACGAACTGTTTTTT. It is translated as CASSEPSGNRDELFF.